A single sample gave rise to the 17 T cell receptor beta chains below, sequenced in a study of blood T cell repertoires in COVID-19. Sequencing used immunoSEQ multiplex PCR; TCRdb keeps in-frame clones, though not all of them. The table lists 99,000 or so clones, 65% to 80% of them singletons. The sequenced material came from peripheral blood. These TCRs come from a woman aged 70 to 79 with acute or convalescent COVID-19.

The chain recombines TRBV6-1 with TRBJ2-4; TRBD2 matches at 10 bases. Germline V gene lookup returns CDR1 MNHNS and CDR2 SASEGT. The CDR3 length is 18 residues. The trim removed 3 bases at V and 3 bases at J, leaving 11 bases unmatched. The chain's CDR3 is CASSEGGAGGPGKNIQYF. Here the CDR3 DNA reads TGTGCCAGCAGTGAGGGGGGAGCGGGGGGGCCCGGCAAAAACATTCAGTACTTC.

V usage is TRBV4-2 and J usage is TRBJ1-4, with 9 bases aligning to TRBD1. V was pared by 1 base and J by 2 bases, with 5 bases of the junction left unmatched. Per germline, CDR1 LGHNA and CDR2 YNFKEQ. The CDR3 spans 17 residues. The CDR3 loop reads CASSQGTGEHTNEKLFF. The CDR3 DNA sequence: TGTGCCAGCAGCCAAGGGACAGGGGAACATACTAATGAAAAACTGTTTTTT.

The chain joins TRBV6-6 to TRBJ1-1, with D perhaps matching TRBD1 (5 bases). Trimming pared 6 bases from V and 8 bases from J, leaving 16 bases between. The CDR3 sequence is 13 residues long. Per the germline V gene, CDR1 is MNHNY and CDR2 is SVGAGI (reference sequence). Here the CDR3 reads CASSRSRGGEAFF. The CDR3 DNA follows: TGTGCCAGCAGCCGTTCTCGGGGGGGGGAAGCTTTCTTT.

The chain combines TRBV7-8 with TRBJ2-1; D might be TRBD1 (6 bases). CDR1 SGHVS and CDR2 FQNEAQ come from the germline V gene. CDR3 size: 13 residues. Deletions cut 5 bases from V and 5 bases from J, with 10 bases between. The CDR3 protein is CASSPRTDNEQFF. In DNA form, the CDR3 reads TGTGCCAGCAGCCCCCGGACAGACAATGAGCAGTTCTTC.

With respect to this clone: Being one base from a much bigger clone, this may be a read error. The sample contains more than one DNA sequence encoding this CDR3. The chain has TRBV5-1 and TRBJ2-7; 8 bases map to TRBD2. Looked up from germline, CDR1 is SGHRS and CDR2 is YFSETQ. The CDR3 runs to 16 residues. The CDR3 nucleotides read TGCCCCAGCTTGCGCCGTCGGGGGGGCCCGGGGGGGGAGCAGTACTTC. Amino acids: CPSLRRRGGPGGEQYF.

The CDR3 sequence: CASQWGPTGELFF. CDR3 bases: TGCGCCAGCCAATGGGGCCCAACCGGGGAGCTGTTTTTT. The chain uses TRBV5-1 and TRBJ2-2; perhaps TRBD1 as D (5 bases). Trimming pared 7 bases from V and 5 bases from J, leaving 12 bases between. The CDR3 is 13 residues long. Germline CDR1 reads SGHRS; CDR2 reads YFSETQ.

The chain has TRBV5-1 and TRBJ1-2, with D maybe TRBD1 (5 bases). Germline CDR1 is SGHRS and CDR2 is YFSETQ. V was shortened by 0 bases and J by 4 bases, with 10 bases between the two germline ends. The CDR3 extends over 14 amino acids. The CDR3 here is CASSLDQGGYGYTF. The CDR3 coding sequence is TGCGCCAGCAGCTTGGATCAGGGTGGCTATGGCTACACCTTC.

The chain carries TRBV7-2 and TRBJ1-5; 7 bases fit TRBD1. The CDR3 has 15 residues. V shed 0 bases and J 11 bases; nucleotides not matched to a gene: 10. Germline V lookup: CDR1 SGHTA, CDR2 FQGNSA. The CDR3 nucleotides are TGTGCCAGCAGCTTAGCGGCAGGGGGACACCAGTCCCAGCATTTT. Its translation is CASSLAAGGHQSQHF.

The gene calls are TRBV30 and TRBJ2-5; a weak D match, TRBD1 (5 bases). Germline V gene data show CDR1 as GTSNPN and CDR2 as SVGIG (reference sequence). The CDR3 runs to 13 residues. Trimming stripped 0 bases from V and 5 bases from J, with 10 bases between. CDR3 in amino acids: CAWSVNRRETQYF. CDR3 DNA sequence: TGTGCCTGGAGTGTAAACAGGCGGGAGACCCAGTACTTC. Combining the CDR3 with reference TRBV30 and TRBJ2-5 gives the whole variable domain SQTIHQWPATLVQPVGSPLSLECTVEGTSNPNLYWYRQAAGRGLQLLFYSVGIGQISSEVPQNLSASRPQDRQFILSSKKLLLSDSGFYLCAWSVNRRETQYFGPGTRLLVL.

The chain couples TRBV30 to TRBJ2-1; D gene unclear. Germline CDR1 is GTSNPN and CDR2 is SVGIG (reference sequence). Trimming took 4 bases from V and 9 from J, leaving 16 bases between them. The CDR3 length is 13 residues. CDR3 DNA: TGTGCCTGGAACTTGGCAGGCTTCGGTGAGCAGTTCTTC. Amino acids: CAWNLAGFGEQFF.

This clone was seen a few times. The CDR3: CASSYRYEQYF. CDR3 sequence (DNA): TGTGCCAGCAGTTACCGGTACGAGCAGTACTTC. This chain connects TRBV6-2 or TRBV6-3 to TRBJ2-7; D not resolved. Germline loops: CDR1 MNHEY, CDR2 SVGEGT. The CDR3 extends over 11 amino acids. Trimming removed 2 bases from V and 4 bases from J, with 3 bases in between.

The rearrangement uses TRBV9 and TRBJ1-3; D is uncertain. Germline CDR1 reads SGDLS; CDR2 reads YYNGEE. Trimming took 5 bases from V and 0 from J, leaving 12 bases between them. This CDR3 comprises 15 residues. CDR3 in amino acids: CASRPGFGSGNTIYF. CDR3 nucleotides: TGTGCCAGCAGGCCCGGGTTTGGCTCTGGAAACACCATATATTTT.

This clone was counted a few times. The V and J genes are TRBV30 and TRBJ2-7; 11 bases map to TRBD2. The CDR3 loop spans 15 amino acids. CDR1 is GTSNPN and CDR2 is SVGIG in the germline V gene (reference sequence). J gave up 9 bases and V 8 bases, and 18 bases lay outside the gene matches. In DNA, the CDR3 is TGTGCCAGTACTCCGGGACTAGCGGTACCTACGAGGCAGTACTTC. Its translation: CASTPGLAVPTRQYF.

The genes are TRBV19 and TRBJ2-7; D is possibly TRBD1 (5 bases). The germline CDR1 and CDR2 sequences are LNHDA and SQIVND (reference sequence). V was shortened by 1 base and J by 2 bases, with 9 bases between the two germline ends. CDR3 length: 14 residues. In nucleotides, the CDR3 is TGTGCCAGTAGTATAGGTGGGGCGGCCTACGAGCAGTACTTC. Protein product: CASSIGGAAYEQYF.

This clone was counted a single time. This chain joins TRBV27 and TRBJ1-6; a possible D gene is TRBD1 (5 bases). This CDR3 spans 16 amino acids. CDR1 is MNHEY, CDR2 SMNVEV, per germline (reference sequence). Between the trimmed V and J ends, which lost 8 bases and 5 bases, there was a span of 19 bases. CDR3 amino acids: CASYGRGLLNNSPLHF. The CDR3 DNA reads as TGTGCCAGCTACGGAAGGGGCCTACTTAATAATTCACCCCTCCACTTT.

This clone showed up many times. The rearrangement uses TRBV9 and TRBJ1-1, with TRBD1 as a possible D gene (6 bases). CDR1 is SGDLS and CDR2 is YYNGEE in the germline V gene. The CDR3 is 17 residues long. V dropped 3 bases and J dropped 2 bases, with 20 bases sitting between them. This CDR3 is CASSEGSIWGRNTEAFF. CDR3 in DNA: TGTGCCAGCAGCGAGGGGAGTATTTGGGGGCGAAACACTGAAGCTTTCTTT.

This clone has a single count. CDR3 loop: CASSLRTGTNGYTF. The CDR3 DNA is TGTGCCAGCAGCCTACGTACTGGGACAAATGGCTACACCTTC. The chain employs TRBV7-8 and TRBJ1-2; tentatively, D is TRBD1 (6 bases). Trimming pared 5 bases from V and 6 bases from J, leaving 16 bases between. There are 14 residues in the CDR3. Germline CDR1 and CDR2: SGHVS and FQNEAQ. Variable domain in full (rest from reference TRBV7-8 and TRBJ1-2): GAGVSQSPRYKVAKRGQDVALRCDPISGHVSLFWYQQALGQGPEFLTYFQNEAQLDKSGLPSDRFFAERPEGSVSTLKIQRTQQEDSAVYLCASSLRTGTNGYTFGSGTRLTVV.